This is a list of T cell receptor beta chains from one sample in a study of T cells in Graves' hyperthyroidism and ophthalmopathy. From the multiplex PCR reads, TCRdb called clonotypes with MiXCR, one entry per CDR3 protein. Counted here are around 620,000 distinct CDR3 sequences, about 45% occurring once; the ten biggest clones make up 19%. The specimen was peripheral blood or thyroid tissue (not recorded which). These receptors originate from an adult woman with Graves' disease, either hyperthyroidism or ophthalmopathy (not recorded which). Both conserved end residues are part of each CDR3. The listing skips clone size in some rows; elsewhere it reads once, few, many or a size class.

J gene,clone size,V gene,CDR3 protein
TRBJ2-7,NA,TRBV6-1,CASSGRGDRSYEQYF
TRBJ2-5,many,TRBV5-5,CASSLVDETQYF
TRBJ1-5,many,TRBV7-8,CASSLDSGVYSNQPQHF
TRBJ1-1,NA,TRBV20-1,CSASRGADTEAFF
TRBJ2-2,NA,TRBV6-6,CASTLTGSVGELFF
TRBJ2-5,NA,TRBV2,CASSEGTDQPQYF
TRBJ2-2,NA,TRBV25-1,CASSTPLGRYTGELFF
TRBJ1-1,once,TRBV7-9,CASSQERTVNTEAFF
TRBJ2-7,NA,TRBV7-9,CASSLGLGGEQYF
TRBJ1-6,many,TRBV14,CASSHPSSPLHF
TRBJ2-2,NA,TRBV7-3,CASRTGTRTGELFF
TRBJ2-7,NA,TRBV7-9,CASSARHLTEPYEQYF
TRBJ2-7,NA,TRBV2,CASSEGQGIPYEQYF
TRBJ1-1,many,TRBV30,CAWSVGSSEAFF
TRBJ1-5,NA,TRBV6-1,CASRESGGQPQHF
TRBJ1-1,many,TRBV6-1,CASSPQGVTATTFF
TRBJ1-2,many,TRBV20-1,CSARDSLRGGYTF
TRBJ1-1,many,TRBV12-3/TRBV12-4,CASSSWDTEAFF
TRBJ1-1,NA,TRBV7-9,CASSPGTDLREAFF
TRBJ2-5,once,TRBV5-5,CASSYGQAETQYF
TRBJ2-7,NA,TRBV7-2,CASSFSARDWSRGSDEQYF
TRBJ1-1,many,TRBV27,CASSSYRGNTEAFF
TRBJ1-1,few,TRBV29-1,CSVLGFVAEAFF
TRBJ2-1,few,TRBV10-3,CAISEGTGDEQFF
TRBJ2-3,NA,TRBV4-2,CASSQGQVTDTQYF
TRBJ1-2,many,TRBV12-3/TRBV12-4,CASSLVEGVLGYTF
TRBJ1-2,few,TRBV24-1,CATSAADTANYGYTF
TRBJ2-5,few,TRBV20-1,CSASGTSGSQETQYF